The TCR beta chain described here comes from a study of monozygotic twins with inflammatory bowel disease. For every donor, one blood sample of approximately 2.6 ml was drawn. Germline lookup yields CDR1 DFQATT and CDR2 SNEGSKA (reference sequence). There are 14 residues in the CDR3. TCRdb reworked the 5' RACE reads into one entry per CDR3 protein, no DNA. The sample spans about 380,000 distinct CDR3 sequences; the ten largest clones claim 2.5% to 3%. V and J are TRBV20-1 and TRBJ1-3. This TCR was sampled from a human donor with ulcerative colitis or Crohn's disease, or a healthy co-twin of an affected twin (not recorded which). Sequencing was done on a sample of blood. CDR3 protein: CSASDGQPGNTIYF.